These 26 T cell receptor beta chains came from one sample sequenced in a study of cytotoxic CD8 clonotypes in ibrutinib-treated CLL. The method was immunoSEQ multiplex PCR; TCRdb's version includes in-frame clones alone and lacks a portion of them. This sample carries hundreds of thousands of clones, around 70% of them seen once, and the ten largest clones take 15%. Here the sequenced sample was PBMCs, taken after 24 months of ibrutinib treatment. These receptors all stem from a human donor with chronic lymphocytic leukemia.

The CDR3 sequence: CASSLAAGKETQYF. Written as DNA, the CDR3 is TGTGCCAGCAGCTTGGCCGCAGGGAAAGAGACCCAGTACTTC. The chain uses TRBV5-4 and TRBJ2-5, with a possible D match to TRBD1 (5 bases). This CDR3 has 14 amino acids. Germline V gene sequence: CDR1 SGHNT, CDR2 YYREEE (reference sequence). V was cut by 0 bases and J by 3 bases, with 9 bases left in between.

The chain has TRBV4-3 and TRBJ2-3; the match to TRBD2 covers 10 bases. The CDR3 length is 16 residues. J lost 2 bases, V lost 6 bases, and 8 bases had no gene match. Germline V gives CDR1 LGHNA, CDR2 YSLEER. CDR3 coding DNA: TGCGCCAGCAGACCCGGACTAGCGGAGCACACAGATACGCAGTATTTT. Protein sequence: CASRPGLAEHTDTQYF.

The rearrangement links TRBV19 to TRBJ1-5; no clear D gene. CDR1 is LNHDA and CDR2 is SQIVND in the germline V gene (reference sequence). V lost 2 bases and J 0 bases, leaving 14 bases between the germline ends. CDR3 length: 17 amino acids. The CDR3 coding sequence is TGTGCCAGTAGTATAATACTGGACGGTTATAGCAATCAGCCCCAGCATTTT. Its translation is CASSIILDGYSNQPQHF.

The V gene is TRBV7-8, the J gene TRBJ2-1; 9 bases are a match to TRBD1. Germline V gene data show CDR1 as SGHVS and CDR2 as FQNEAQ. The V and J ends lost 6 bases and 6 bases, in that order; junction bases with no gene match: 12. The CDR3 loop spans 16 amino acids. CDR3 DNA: TGTGCCAGCAGTCCAGTAGGGACAGGGAAGGGCAATGAGCAGTTCTTC. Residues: CASSPVGTGKGNEQFF. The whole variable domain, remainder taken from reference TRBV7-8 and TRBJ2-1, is GAGVSQSPRYKVAKRGQDVALRCDPISGHVSLFWYQQALGQGPEFLTYFQNEAQLDKSGLPSDRFFAERPEGSVSTLKIQRTQQEDSAVYLCASSPVGTGKGNEQFFGPGTRLTVL.

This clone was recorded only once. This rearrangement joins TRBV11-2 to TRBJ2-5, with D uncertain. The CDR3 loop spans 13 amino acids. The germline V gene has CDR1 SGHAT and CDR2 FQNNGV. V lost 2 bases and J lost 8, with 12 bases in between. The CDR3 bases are TGTGCCAGCAGCTTACGTACAGATACTACCCAGTACTTC. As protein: CASSLRTDTTQYF. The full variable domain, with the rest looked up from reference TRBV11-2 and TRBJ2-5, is EAGVAQSPRYKIIEKRQSVAFWCNPISGHATLYWYQQILGQGPKLLIQFQNNGVVDDSQLPKDRFSAERLKGVDSTLKIQPAKLEDSAVYLCASSLRTDTTQYFGPGTRLLVL.

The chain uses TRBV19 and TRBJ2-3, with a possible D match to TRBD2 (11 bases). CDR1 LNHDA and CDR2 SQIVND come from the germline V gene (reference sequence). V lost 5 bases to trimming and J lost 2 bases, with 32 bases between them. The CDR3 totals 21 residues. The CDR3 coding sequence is TGTGCCAGTAGTCGAGAGTGGACAGGGGGAAGACTAGCGGGAACCACAGATACGCAGTATTTT. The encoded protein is CASSREWTGGRLAGTTDTQYF.

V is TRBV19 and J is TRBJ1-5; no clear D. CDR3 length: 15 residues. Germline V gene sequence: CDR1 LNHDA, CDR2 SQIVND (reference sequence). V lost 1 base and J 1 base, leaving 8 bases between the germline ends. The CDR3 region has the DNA TGTGCCAGTAGTATAGTGGGTCAGAGCAATCAGCCCCAGCATTTT. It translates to CASSIVGQSNQPQHF.

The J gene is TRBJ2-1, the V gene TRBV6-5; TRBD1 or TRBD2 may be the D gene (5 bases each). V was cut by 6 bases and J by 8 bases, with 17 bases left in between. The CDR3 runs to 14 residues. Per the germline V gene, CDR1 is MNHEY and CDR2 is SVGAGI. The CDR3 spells CASRTGTVEYEQFF. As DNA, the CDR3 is TGTGCCAGCAGGACCGGGACGGTAGAGTATGAGCAGTTCTTC.

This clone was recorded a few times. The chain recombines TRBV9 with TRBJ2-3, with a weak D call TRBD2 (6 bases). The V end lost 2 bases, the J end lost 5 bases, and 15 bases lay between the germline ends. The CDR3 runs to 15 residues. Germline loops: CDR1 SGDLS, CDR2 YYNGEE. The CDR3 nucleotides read TGTGCCAGCAGCGTGGACGGGAGTCACGTAGATACGCAGTATTTT. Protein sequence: CASSVDGSHVDTQYF.

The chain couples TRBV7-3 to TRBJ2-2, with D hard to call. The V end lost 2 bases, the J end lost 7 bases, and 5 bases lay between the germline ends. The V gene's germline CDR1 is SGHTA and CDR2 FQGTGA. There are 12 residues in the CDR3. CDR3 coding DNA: TGTGCCAGCAGCTTAGAACTCGGGGAGCTGTTTTTT. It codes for CASSLELGELFF.

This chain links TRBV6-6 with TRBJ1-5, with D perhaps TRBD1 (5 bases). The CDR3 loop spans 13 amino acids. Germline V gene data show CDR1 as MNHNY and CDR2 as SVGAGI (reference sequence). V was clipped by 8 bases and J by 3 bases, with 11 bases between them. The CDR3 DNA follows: TGTGCCAGCCAAGACAGCTTCAATCAGCCCCAGCATTTT. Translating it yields CASQDSFNQPQHF.

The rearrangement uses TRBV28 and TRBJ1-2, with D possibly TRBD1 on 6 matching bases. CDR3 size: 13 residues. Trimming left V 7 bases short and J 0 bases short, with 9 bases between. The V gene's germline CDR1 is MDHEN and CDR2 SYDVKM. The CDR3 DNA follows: TGTGCCAGCATTGGGGGCCCTAACTATGGCTACACCTTC. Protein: CASIGGPNYGYTF.

The chain's CDR3 is CATQTLYEQYF. CDR3 DNA sequence: TGTGCCACCCAGACCCTCTACGAGCAGTACTTC. The V gene is TRBV25-1, the J gene TRBJ2-7; D gene unclear. V lost 10 bases to trimming and J lost 3 bases, with 10 bases between them. The CDR3 contains 11 residues. The germline V gene has CDR1 MGHDK and CDR2 SYGVNS.

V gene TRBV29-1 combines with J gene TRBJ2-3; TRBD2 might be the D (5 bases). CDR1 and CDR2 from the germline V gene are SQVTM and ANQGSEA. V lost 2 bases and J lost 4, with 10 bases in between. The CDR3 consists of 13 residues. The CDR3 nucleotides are TGCAGCGTTGAATCGAGGGCCCCAGATACGCAGTATTTT. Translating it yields CSVESRAPDTQYF.

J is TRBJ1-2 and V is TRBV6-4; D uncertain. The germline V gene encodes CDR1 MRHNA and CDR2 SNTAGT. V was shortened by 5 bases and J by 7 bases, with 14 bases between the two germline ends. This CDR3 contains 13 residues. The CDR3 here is CASSRVPSSGYTF. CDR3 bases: TGTGCCAGCAGTCGAGTCCCCTCCTCTGGCTACACCTTC.

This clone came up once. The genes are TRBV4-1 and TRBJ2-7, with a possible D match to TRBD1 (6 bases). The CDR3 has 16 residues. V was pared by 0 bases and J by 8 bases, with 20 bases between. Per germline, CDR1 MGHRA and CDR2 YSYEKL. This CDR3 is CASSQDIDGQGPKQYF. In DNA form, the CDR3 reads TGCGCCAGCAGCCAAGATATCGATGGGCAGGGGCCGAAGCAGTACTTC.

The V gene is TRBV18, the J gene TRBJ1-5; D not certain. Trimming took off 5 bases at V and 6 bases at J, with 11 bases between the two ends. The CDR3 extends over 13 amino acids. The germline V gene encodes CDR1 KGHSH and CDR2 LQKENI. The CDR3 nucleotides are TGTGCCAGCTCATATGGAAACCCTCAGCCCCAGCATTTT. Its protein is CASSYGNPQPQHF.

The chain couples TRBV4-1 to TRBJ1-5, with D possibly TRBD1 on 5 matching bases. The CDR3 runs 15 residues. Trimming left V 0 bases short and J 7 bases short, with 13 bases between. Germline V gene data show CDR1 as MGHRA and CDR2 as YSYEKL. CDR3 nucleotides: TGCGCCAGCAGCCAAGAAGGCAGGGAGGGACAGCCCCAGCATTTT. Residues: CASSQEGREGQPQHF.

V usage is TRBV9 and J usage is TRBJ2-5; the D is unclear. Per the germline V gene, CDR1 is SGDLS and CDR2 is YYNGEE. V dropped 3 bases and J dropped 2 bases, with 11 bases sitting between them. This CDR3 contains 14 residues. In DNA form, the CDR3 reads TGTGCCAGCAGCGCCCCCCTGAGGCAAGAGACCCAGTACTTC. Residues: CASSAPLRQETQYF.

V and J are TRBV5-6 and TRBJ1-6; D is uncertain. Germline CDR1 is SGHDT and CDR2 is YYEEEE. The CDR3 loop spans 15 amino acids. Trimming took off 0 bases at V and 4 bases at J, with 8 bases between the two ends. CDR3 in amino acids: CASSLAGRYNSPLHF. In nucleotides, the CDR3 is TGTGCCAGCAGCTTGGCCGGCAGATATAATTCACCCCTCCACTTT.

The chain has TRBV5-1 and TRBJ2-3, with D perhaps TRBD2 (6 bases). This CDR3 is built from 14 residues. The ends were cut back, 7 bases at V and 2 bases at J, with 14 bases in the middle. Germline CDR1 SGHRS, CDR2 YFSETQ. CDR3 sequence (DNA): TGCGCCAGCGGGCCGGGAGAAACCACAGATACGCAGTATTTT. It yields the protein CASGPGETTDTQYF.

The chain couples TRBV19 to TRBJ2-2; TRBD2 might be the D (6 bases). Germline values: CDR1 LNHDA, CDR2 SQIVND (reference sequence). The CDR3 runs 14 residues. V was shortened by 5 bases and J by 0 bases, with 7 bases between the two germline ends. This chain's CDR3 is CASSPSANTGELFF. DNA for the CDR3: TGTGCCAGTAGTCCTAGCGCGAACACCGGGGAGCTGTTTTTT.

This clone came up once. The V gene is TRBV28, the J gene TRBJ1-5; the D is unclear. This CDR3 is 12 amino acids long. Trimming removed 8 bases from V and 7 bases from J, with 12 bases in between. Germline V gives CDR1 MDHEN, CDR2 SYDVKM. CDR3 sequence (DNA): TGTGCCAGCGGGCGGGTCAACCAGCCCCAGCATTTT. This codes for CASGRVNQPQHF.

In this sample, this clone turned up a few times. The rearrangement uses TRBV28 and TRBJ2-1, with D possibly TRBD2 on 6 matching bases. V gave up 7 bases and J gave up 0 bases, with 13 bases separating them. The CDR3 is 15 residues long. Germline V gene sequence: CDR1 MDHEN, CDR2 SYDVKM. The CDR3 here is CASTPTGDSYNEQFF. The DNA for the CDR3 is TGTGCCAGCACCCCAACGGGAGACTCCTACAATGAGCAGTTCTTC. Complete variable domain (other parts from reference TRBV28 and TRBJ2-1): DVKVTQSSRYLVKRTGEKVFLECVQDMDHENMFWYRQDPGLGLRLIYFSYDVKMKEKGDIPEGYSVSREKKERFSLILESASTNQTSMYLCASTPTGDSYNEQFFGPGTRLTVL.

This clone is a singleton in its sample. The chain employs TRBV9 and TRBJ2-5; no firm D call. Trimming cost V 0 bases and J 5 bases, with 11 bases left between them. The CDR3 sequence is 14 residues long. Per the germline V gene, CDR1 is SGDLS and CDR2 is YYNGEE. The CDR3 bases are TGTGCCAGCAGCGTAGGCGTGGCCCACGAGACCCAGTACTTC. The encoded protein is CASSVGVAHETQYF. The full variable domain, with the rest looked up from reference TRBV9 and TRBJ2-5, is DSGVTQTPKHLITATGQRVTLRCSPRSGDLSVYWYQQSLDQGLQFLIQYYNGEERAKGNILERFSAQQFPDLHSELNLSSLELGDSALYFCASSVGVAHETQYFGPGTRLLVL.

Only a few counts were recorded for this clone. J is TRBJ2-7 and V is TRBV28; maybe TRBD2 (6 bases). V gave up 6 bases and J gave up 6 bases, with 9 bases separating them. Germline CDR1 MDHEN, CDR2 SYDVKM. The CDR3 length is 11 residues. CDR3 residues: CASRIGGEQYF. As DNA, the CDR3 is TGTGCCAGCAGAATCGGGGGCGAGCAGTACTTC. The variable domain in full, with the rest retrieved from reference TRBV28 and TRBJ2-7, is DVKVTQSSRYLVKRTGEKVFLECVQDMDHENMFWYRQDPGLGLRLIYFSYDVKMKEKGDIPEGYSVSREKKERFSLILESASTNQTSMYLCASRIGGEQYFGPGTRLTVT.